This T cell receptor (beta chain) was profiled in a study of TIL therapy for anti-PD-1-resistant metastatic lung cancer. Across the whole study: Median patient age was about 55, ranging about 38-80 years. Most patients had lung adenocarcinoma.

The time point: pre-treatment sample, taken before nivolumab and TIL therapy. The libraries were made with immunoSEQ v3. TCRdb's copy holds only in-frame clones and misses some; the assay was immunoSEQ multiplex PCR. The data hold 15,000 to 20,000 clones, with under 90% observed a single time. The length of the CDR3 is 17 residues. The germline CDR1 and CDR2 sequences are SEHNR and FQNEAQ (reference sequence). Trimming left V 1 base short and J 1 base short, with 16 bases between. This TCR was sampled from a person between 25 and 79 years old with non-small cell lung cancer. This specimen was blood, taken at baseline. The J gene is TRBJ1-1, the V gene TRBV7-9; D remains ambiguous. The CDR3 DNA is TGTGCCAGCAGCTTAGGTTTAAGGCGGCAGAAGAACACTGAAGCTTTCTTT. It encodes CASSLGLRRQKNTEAFF.